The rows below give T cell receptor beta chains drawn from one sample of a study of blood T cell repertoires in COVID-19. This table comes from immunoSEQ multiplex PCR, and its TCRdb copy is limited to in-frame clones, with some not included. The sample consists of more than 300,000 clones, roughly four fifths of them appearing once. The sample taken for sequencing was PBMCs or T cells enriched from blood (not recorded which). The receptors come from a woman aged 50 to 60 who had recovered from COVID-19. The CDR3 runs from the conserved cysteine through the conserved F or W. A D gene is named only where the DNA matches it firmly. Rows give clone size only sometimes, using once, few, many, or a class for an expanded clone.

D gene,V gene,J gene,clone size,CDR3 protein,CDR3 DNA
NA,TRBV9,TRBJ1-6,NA,CASSSVGGNSPLHF,TGTGCCAGCTCGTCCGTAGGCGGAAATTCACCCCTCCACTTT
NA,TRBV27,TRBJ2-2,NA,CASSSGSNTGELFF,TGTGCCAGCTCGAGTGGTTCGAACACCGGGGAGCTGTTTTTT
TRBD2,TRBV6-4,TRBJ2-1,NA,CASSDSWREEFNEQFF,TGTGCCAGCAGTGACTCTTGGCGGGAGGAGTTCAATGAGCAGTTCTTC
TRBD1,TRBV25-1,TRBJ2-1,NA,CASSDRGLYNEQFF,TGTGCCAGCAGTGACAGGGGGCTTTACAATGAGCAGTTCTTC
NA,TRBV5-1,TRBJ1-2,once,CASSPEATYYGYTF,TGCGCCAGCAGCCCTGAGGCCACCTACTATGGCTACACCTTC
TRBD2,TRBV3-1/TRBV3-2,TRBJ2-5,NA,CASSLAGGTETQYF,TGTGCCAGCAGCTTAGCGGGGGGCACCGAGACCCAGTACTTC
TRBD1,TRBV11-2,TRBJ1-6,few,CASTPGGSYNSPLHF,TGTGCCAGCACCCCAGGGGGCTCCTATAATTCACCCCTCCACTTT
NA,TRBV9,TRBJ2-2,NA,CASSAEIWQGTGELFF,TGTGCCAGCAGCGCTGAGATCTGGCAGGGAACCGGGGAGCTGTTTTTT
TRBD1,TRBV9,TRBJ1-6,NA,CASSVEGQGNSPLHF,TGTGCCAGCAGCGTAGAGGGACAGGGGAATTCACCCCTCCACTTT
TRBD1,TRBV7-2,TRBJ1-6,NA,CASSIPGTGPNSPLHF,TGTGCCAGCAGCATACCCGGGACAGGGCCTAATTCACCCCTCCACTTT
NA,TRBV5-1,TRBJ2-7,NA,CASSFKDSSKHEQYF,TGCGCCAGCAGCTTTAAAGATTCTAGTAAGCACGAGCAGTACTTC
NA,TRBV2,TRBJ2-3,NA,CASRGLDTQYF,TGTGCCAGCAGGGGGCTGGATACGCAGTATTTT
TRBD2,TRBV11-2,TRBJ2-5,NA,CASRGLAGVQETQYF,TGTGCCAGCAGAGGGTTAGCGGGGGTTCAAGAGACCCAGTACTTC
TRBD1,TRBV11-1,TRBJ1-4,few,CASSLRTGSGEKLFF,TGTGCCAGCAGCCTCCGGACAGGGTCGGGGGAAAAACTGTTTTTT
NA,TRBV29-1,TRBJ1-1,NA,CSVEYRRNTEAFF,TGCAGCGTTGAATATCGGAGGAACACTGAAGCTTTCTTT
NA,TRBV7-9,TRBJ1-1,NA,CASSLRPPGTRNTEAFF,TGTGCCAGCAGCTTAAGACCGCCCGGGACACGGAACACTGAAGCTTTCTTT
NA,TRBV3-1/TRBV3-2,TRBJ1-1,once,CASSPSPGQGTVGVSNSTEAFF,TGTGCCAGCAGCCCTTCCCCGGGCCAGGGGACGGTGGGGGTTAGCAATTCCACTGAAGCTTTCTTT
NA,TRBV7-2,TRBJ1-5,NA,CASSLGRGADQPQHF,TGTGCCAGCAGCTTAGGCAGGGGCGCGGATCAGCCCCAGCATTTT
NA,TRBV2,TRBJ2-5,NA,CASTLEGVGPETQYF,TGTGCCAGCACCCTTGAGGGAGTCGGTCCGGAGACCCAGTACTTC
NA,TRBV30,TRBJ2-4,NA,CAWSVQDKVIQYF,TGTGCCTGGAGTGTGCAGGATAAGGTCATTCAGTACTTC
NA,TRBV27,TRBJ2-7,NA,CASSSQFGTPYEQYF,TGTGCCAGCAGTTCGCAATTCGGGACACCCTACGAGCAGTACTTC
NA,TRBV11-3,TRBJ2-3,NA,CASSLNGRGDTQYF,TGTGCCAGCAGCTTGAACGGCAGGGGAGATACGCAGTATTTT
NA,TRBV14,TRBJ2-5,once,CASSHFQRPFETQYF,TGTGCCAGCAGCCACTTCCAGCGGCCCTTTGAGACCCAGTACTTC
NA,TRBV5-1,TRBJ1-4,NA,CASSFWGGVSEKLFF,TGCGCCAGCAGCTTTTGGGGGGGAGTTAGTGAAAAACTGTTTTTT
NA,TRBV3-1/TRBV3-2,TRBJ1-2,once,CASSPTANYGYTF,TGTGCCAGCAGTCCCACAGCTAACTATGGCTACACCTTC
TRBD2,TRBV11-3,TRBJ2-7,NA,CASSRDQRGYEQYF,TGTGCCAGCAGCCGGGACCAGCGGGGCTACGAGCAGTACTTC
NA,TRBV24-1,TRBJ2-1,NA,CATSDWTNNEQFF,TGTGCCACCAGTGATTGGACAAACAATGAGCAGTTCTTC
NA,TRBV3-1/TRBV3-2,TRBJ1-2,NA,CASSHFDRSGYGYTF,TGTGCCAGCAGCCACTTTGACAGGTCCGGCTATGGCTACACCTTC
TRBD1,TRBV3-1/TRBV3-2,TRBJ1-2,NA,CASSQGQGRGGYTF,TGTGCCAGCAGCCAAGGACAGGGGAGAGGTGGCTACACCTTC
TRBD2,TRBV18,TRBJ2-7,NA,CASSPGLAGGSYEQYF,TGTGCCAGCTCACCAGGACTAGCGGGGGGTTCCTACGAGCAGTACTTC
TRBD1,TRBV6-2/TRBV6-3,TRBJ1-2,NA,CASSYSETGGDYGYTF,TGTGCCAGCAGTTACTCGGAGACAGGGGGCGACTATGGCTACACCTTC
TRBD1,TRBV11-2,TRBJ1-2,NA,CASSSRGRGGYTF,TGTGCCAGCAGCTCTAGGGGGCGGGGTGGCTACACCTTC
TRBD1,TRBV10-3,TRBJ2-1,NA,CAIRQGLSYNEQFF,TGTGCCATCAGACAGGGGTTGTCCTACAATGAGCAGTTCTTC
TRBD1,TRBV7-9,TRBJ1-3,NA,CASSLGQGAGNTIYF,TGTGCCAGCAGCTTGGGACAGGGCGCCGGAAACACCATATATTTT
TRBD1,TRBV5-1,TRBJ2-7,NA,CASSAPNRGFHEQYF,TGCGCCAGCAGCGCCCCTAACAGGGGTTTCCACGAGCAGTACTTC